The 29 T cell receptor beta chains below all came from one sample that was sequenced in a study of CD8 T cells in Susac syndrome. Random hexamers were used to reverse transcribe the RNA input (0.5 to 1 ug). One entry per CDR3 protein results from TCRdb running MiXCR on the immunoSEQ multiplex PCR reads. The table has 84,000 or so distinct CDR3 sequences, approximately 93% seen once. The sequencing sample was made of CD8+ T cells from PBMCs. These receptor sequences come from a human donor with Susac syndrome.

A single count supports this clonotype. The CDR3 nucleotides are TGTGCCAGCAGTGAATACTCCGTCTGGAACAGGGGGGAGGGCTACACCTTC. This translates into CASSEYSVWNRGEGYTF. The chain links TRBV25-1 to TRBJ1-2; 8 nucleotides align to TRBD1. V gave up 0 bases and J gave up 8 bases; unmatched junction bases: 14. This CDR3 comprises 17 residues. Germline lookup yields CDR1 MGHDK and CDR2 SYGVNS.

V usage is TRBV24-1 and J usage is TRBJ2-3, with a weak D call TRBD1 (6 bases). Germline V gene lookup returns CDR1 KGHDR and CDR2 SFDVKD. The CDR3 runs to 15 residues. With 2 bases removed from V and 2 bases from J, the gap between germline ends came to 10 bases. The CDR3 region is CATSDSGQNTDTQYF. In DNA form, the CDR3 reads TGTGCCACCAGTGATTCTGGACAGAACACAGATACGCAGTATTTT.

The V call is TRBV12-3 or TRBV12-4, the J call TRBJ2-1; D may be TRBD1 (5 bases). The CDR3 consists of 14 residues. V lost 5 bases and J lost 6, with 14 bases in between. The CDR3 protein is CASSPTVSRNEQFF. The CDR3 region has the DNA TGTGCCAGCAGTCCGACAGTTTCCCGCAATGAGCAGTTCTTC.

The V gene is TRBV30, the J gene TRBJ2-3; TRBD1 aligns across 9 bases. J was trimmed by 4 bases and V by 8 bases; bases with no gene match: 13. This CDR3 region has 15 residues. Germline V lookup: CDR1 GTSNPN, CDR2 SVGIG (reference sequence). Here the CDR3 reads CAGGLDRGDPDTQYF. CDR3 nucleotides: TGTGCCGGAGGTCTGGACAGGGGTGATCCAGATACGCAGTATTTT.

The chain couples TRBV2 to TRBJ1-1; no firm D call. Germline loops: CDR1 SNHLY, CDR2 FYNNEI. The V gene lost 3 bases and the J gene lost 1 base, with 6 bases spanning the gap. There are 13 residues in the CDR3. CDR3 sequence (DNA): TGTGCCAGCAGTGAGTATGGGAACACTGAAGCTTTCTTT. Translation: CASSEYGNTEAFF.

This clonotype was detected only a few times. As DNA, the CDR3 is TGTGCCAGCAGTTTGGGGACAGATAGCAATCAGCCCCAGCATTTT. It translates to CASSLGTDSNQPQHF. The chain couples TRBV7-9 to TRBJ1-5; 7 nucleotides line up with TRBD1. J was trimmed by 0 bases and V by 6 bases; bases with no gene match: 5. There are 15 residues in the CDR3. CDR1 and CDR2 (germline): SEHNR, FQNEAQ (reference sequence).

The V call is TRBV6-2 or TRBV6-3, the J call TRBJ2-7; D is perhaps TRBD2 (7 bases). Germline values: CDR1 MNHEY, CDR2 SVGEGT. V shed 4 bases and J shed 6 bases, with 25 bases lying between them. CDR3 size: 17 residues. The CDR3 nucleotides read TGTGCCAGCAGTTCTGAGTCATCGGGGGGCTTCACTGCCGAGCAGTACTTC. This sequence encodes CASSSESSGGFTAEQYF.

This chain links TRBV27 with TRBJ1-5; a possible D gene is TRBD1 (5 bases). Germline-derived CDR1 and CDR2 are MNHEY and SMNVEV (reference sequence). This CDR3 spans 15 amino acids. The ends were cut back, 6 bases at V and 3 bases at J, with 15 bases in the middle. The CDR3 protein is CASSDQGRVNQPQHF. As DNA, the CDR3 is TGTGCCAGCAGCGATCAGGGAAGGGTCAATCAGCCCCAGCATTTT.

This chain joins TRBV27 and TRBJ2-7; 7 nucleotides agree with TRBD2. The J segment lost 4 bases and the V segment lost 4 bases, leaving 10 bases of the junction unmatched. The CDR3 covers 15 residues. CDR1 and CDR2 (germline): MNHEY, SMNVEV (reference sequence). The CDR3 loop is CASSYGSGGLYEQYF. Here the CDR3 DNA reads TGTGCCAGCAGTTACGGGTCGGGAGGACTTTACGAGCAGTACTTC.

The chain links TRBV4-3 to TRBJ2-3; D is uncertain. Germline values: CDR1 LGHNA, CDR2 YSLEER. This CDR3 has 13 amino acids. The germline V and J ends were trimmed by 1 base and 4 bases, with 6 bases remaining between them. CDR3 DNA: TGCGCCAGCAGCCAAGTCGTTGCAGATACGCAGTATTTT. Translation: CASSQVVADTQYF.

The CDR3 DNA reads as TGTGCCAGCAGTTTGGAGTTCGGGCCCAATTACAATGAGCAGTTCTTC. Residues: CASSLEFGPNYNEQFF. The genes are TRBV28 and TRBJ2-1, with no clear D. V lost 3 bases, J lost 4 bases, and 16 bases lay in between. The CDR3 length is 16 residues. Germline CDR1 reads MDHEN; CDR2 reads SYDVKM.

This chain uses TRBV29-1 with TRBJ2-3, with no clear D. The CDR3 totals 18 residues. Trimming took 0 bases from V and 3 from J, leaving 22 bases between them. The germline V gene has CDR1 SQVTM and CDR2 ANQGSEA. The CDR3 DNA follows: TGCAGCGTTGAAGAACCCTGGCCCCAAGGCTCCCTAACAGATACGCAGTATTTT. Translated: CSVEEPWPQGSLTDTQYF.

This sequence joins TRBV7-9 and TRBJ1-2; perhaps TRBD1 as D (5 bases). V shed 5 bases and J shed 3 bases, with 16 bases lying between them. The germline gives CDR1 SEHNR, CDR2 FQNEAQ (reference sequence). The CDR3 length is 15 residues. The CDR3 nucleotides read TGTGCCAGCAGCCGTCTGGGGGTAGAGGACTATGGCTACACCTTC. This gives the protein CASSRLGVEDYGYTF.

CDR3: CASSLNRENEQYF. CDR3 DNA sequence: TGTGCCAGCAGCCTCAACCGGGAGAACGAGCAGTACTTC. V usage is TRBV7-7 and J usage is TRBJ2-7, with D perhaps TRBD2 (6 bases). The length of the CDR3 is 13 residues. Germline-derived CDR1 and CDR2 are SSHAT and FNYEAQ (reference sequence). The ends were cut back, 5 bases at V and 5 bases at J, with 13 bases in the middle.

The chain combines TRBV7-9 with TRBJ1-5, with 8 bases matching TRBD1. The CDR3 consists of 16 residues. The germline V gene has CDR1 SEHNR and CDR2 FQNEAQ (reference sequence). The ends lost 4 bases at V and 4 bases at J; junction bases unmatched: 9. CDR3 coding DNA: TGTGCCAGCAGCTCCTGGACAGGGAAGGGAAATCAGCCCCAGCATTTT. This gives the protein CASSSWTGKGNQPQHF.

V gene TRBV13 combines with J gene TRBJ1-4; the D is unclear. With 5 bases removed from V and 0 bases from J, the gap between germline ends came to 10 bases. The CDR3 extends over 15 amino acids. Germline assignment: CDR1 PRHDT and CDR2 FYEKMQ (reference sequence). CDR3 sequence: CASSEQRATNEKLFF. CDR3 nucleotides: TGTGCCAGCAGCGAGCAGAGAGCAACTAATGAAAAACTGTTTTTT.

The J gene is TRBJ2-6, the V gene TRBV7-9; no clear D gene. Germline V gene sequence: CDR1 SEHNR, CDR2 FQNEAQ (reference sequence). The CDR3 runs 19 residues. Trimming took 1 base from V and 0 from J, leaving 16 bases between them. The CDR3 reads CASSLGGMRKLSGANVLTF. The DNA of the CDR3 is TGTGCCAGCAGCTTAGGGGGTATGAGGAAACTCTCTGGGGCCAACGTCCTGACTTTC.

The J gene is TRBJ2-1, the V gene TRBV12-3 or TRBV12-4; D remains ambiguous. The CDR3 is 12 amino acids. Trimming removed 3 bases from V and 10 bases from J, with 10 bases in between. This CDR3 reads CASSLPVGEQFF. CDR3 sequence (DNA): TGTGCCAGCAGTTTGCCCGTTGGAGAGCAGTTCTTC.

The chain carries TRBV30 and TRBJ1-2, with D possibly TRBD1 on 5 matching bases. V was clipped by 0 bases and J by 8 bases, with 10 bases between them. CDR3 length: 12 residues. Germline V gives CDR1 GTSNPN, CDR2 SVGIG (reference sequence). CDR3 in amino acids: CAWSVKTGGYTF. DNA of the CDR3: TGTGCCTGGAGTGTAAAAACAGGCGGCTACACCTTC.

This chain joins TRBV27 and TRBJ2-2; D might be TRBD2 (6 bases). Trimming stripped 7 bases from V and 5 bases from J, with 11 bases between. The germline gives CDR1 MNHEY, CDR2 SMNVEV (reference sequence). The CDR3 extends over 13 amino acids. The CDR3: CASKLGGTGELFF. The CDR3 bases are TGTGCCAGCAAGCTCGGGGGAACCGGGGAGCTGTTTTTT.

V gene TRBV7-9 combines with J gene TRBJ2-1; the match to TRBD2 covers 10 bases. The germline gives CDR1 SEHNR, CDR2 FQNEAQ (reference sequence). With V trimmed by 5 bases and J by 10 bases, 20 bases remained unmatched. The CDR3 is 18 residues long. This CDR3 is CASSPGRLAGDPGVEQFF. In DNA, the CDR3 is TGTGCCAGCAGCCCGGGACGGCTAGCGGGGGACCCGGGGGTGGAGCAGTTCTTC. Supplemented by reference TRBV7-9 and TRBJ2-1, the full variable domain reads DTGVSQNPRHKITKRGQNVTFRCDPISEHNRLYWYRQTLGQGPEFLTYFQNEAQLEKSRLLSDRFSAERPKGSFSTLEIQRTEQGDSAMYLCASSPGRLAGDPGVEQFFGPGTRLTVL.

The chain combines TRBV27 with TRBJ2-7; 8 bases match TRBD2. The V and J ends lost 0 bases and 3 bases, in that order; junction bases with no gene match: 4. Germline V CDR1 and CDR2: MNHEY, SMNVEV (reference sequence). There are 15 residues in the CDR3. The CDR3 loop reads CASSLSGSGNYEQYF. As DNA, the CDR3 is TGTGCCAGCAGTTTATCGGGTAGCGGGAACTACGAGCAGTACTTC.

The chain uses TRBV11-2 and TRBJ1-4; D not resolved. Trimming cost V 6 bases and J 6 bases, with 11 bases left between them. Germline V CDR1 and CDR2: SGHAT, FQNNGV. CDR3 length equals 13 residues. The CDR3 is CASRREVDEKLFF. The CDR3 DNA reads TGTGCCAGCAGGAGAGAAGTAGATGAAAAACTGTTTTTT.

The chain uses TRBV3-1 and TRBJ2-1; D gene uncertain. The V gene's germline CDR1 is LGHDT and CDR2 YNNKEL (reference sequence). V was cut by 3 bases and J by 10 bases, with 10 bases left in between. This CDR3 contains 12 residues. CDR3 bases: TGTGCCAGCAGCCAGGTCCCGGACGAGCAGTTCTTC. Protein: CASSQVPDEQFF.

The chain has TRBV15 and TRBJ2-5; D not resolved. The CDR3 runs 13 residues. Germline V gene lookup returns CDR1 LNHNV and CDR2 YYDKDF (reference sequence). The V and J ends lost 0 bases and 3 bases respectively, with 5 bases between them. CDR3 in DNA: TGTGCCACCAGCAGAGATCCCAAAGAGACCCAGTACTTC. Translation: CATSRDPKETQYF.

This chain joins TRBV4-1 and TRBJ2-7; 9 bases fit TRBD1. The CDR3 sequence is 15 residues long. Trimming took 4 bases from V and 3 from J; bases not matched to a gene: 7. Germline-derived CDR1 and CDR2 are MGHRA and YSYEKL. The CDR3 spells CASSLKGQGNYEQYF. CDR3 DNA sequence: TGCGCCAGCAGCCTCAAGGGACAGGGTAACTACGAGCAGTACTTC.

The rearrangement links TRBV5-6 to TRBJ1-2; weak D call: TRBD1 (5 bases). Germline CDR1 and CDR2: SGHDT and YYEEEE. Trimming took off 4 bases at V and 1 base at J, with 11 bases between the two ends. The CDR3 is 14 residues long. This chain's CDR3 is CASSIGDGNYGYTF. CDR3 nucleotide sequence: TGTGCCAGCAGCATAGGGGACGGTAACTATGGCTACACCTTC.

This clonotype was seen a single time. V and J are TRBV15 and TRBJ2-2, with D unresolved. CDR1 LNHNV and CDR2 YYDKDF come from the germline V gene (reference sequence). Trimming stripped 3 bases from V and 0 bases from J, with 5 bases between. This CDR3 has 14 amino acids. CDR3 sequence: CATSSSSNTGELFF. The CDR3 nucleotides read TGTGCCACCAGCAGTTCATCGAACACCGGGGAGCTGTTTTTT.

The sample holds one count of this clonotype. J is TRBJ2-1 and V is TRBV30; the D is unclear. The V end was cut by 0 bases, the J end by 3 bases, with 6 bases between. Germline V lookup: CDR1 GTSNPN, CDR2 SVGIG (reference sequence). This CDR3 spans 13 amino acids. This CDR3 is CAWSVADYNEQFF. In DNA form, the CDR3 reads TGTGCCTGGAGTGTGGCAGACTACAATGAGCAGTTCTTC. Full variable domain (missing parts from reference TRBV30 and TRBJ2-1): SQTIHQWPATLVQPVGSPLSLECTVEGTSNPNLYWYRQAAGRGLQLLFYSVGIGQISSEVPQNLSASRPQDRQFILSSKKLLLSDSGFYLCAWSVADYNEQFFGPGTRLTVL.